The rows below give T cell receptor beta chains drawn from one sample of a study of blood T cell repertoires in COVID-19. Generated by immunoSEQ multiplex PCR, the TCRdb table keeps only in-frame clones and is missing some. The sample includes roughly 300,000 clones, about 88% of them seen just once. Source material: peripheral blood. These TCRs come from a human donor with COVID-19, enrolled during active disease. The donor label of this sample is uncertain. Both conserved end residues are trimmed from each CDR3. Not every row has a clone size; where given, it reads once, few, many or a size class.

clone size	V gene	J gene	CDR3 protein
.	TRBV11-2	TRBJ2-1	ASSLVGGGGSGRSDEQF
.	TRBV7-9	TRBJ2-2	ASSFEIGHGELF
.	TRBV9	TRBJ1-3	ASSAQASGNTIY
.	TRBV25-1	TRBJ2-7	ASSEGHEQY
.	TRBV27	TRBJ2-2	ASSLWPRLTGELF
.	TRBV19	TRBJ2-1	ASSILASGKYNEQF
.	TRBV6-2/TRBV6-3	TRBJ1-2	ASSDGQGGGYGYT
.	TRBV6-5	TRBJ2-7	ASSLSGTGRYEQY
.	TRBV19	TRBJ2-1	ASSSRTSSDEQF
.	TRBV11-2	TRBJ2-2	ASSQTGAGELF
.	TRBV2	TRBJ1-5	ASSGQGPRGRSNQPQH
few	TRBV28	TRBJ1-2	ASSIRAYGYT
.	TRBV28	TRBJ2-2	ASKTGLDTGELF